This T cell receptor (beta chain) was profiled in a study of cytotoxic CD8 clonotypes in ibrutinib-treated CLL. Study background: Included were 11 relapsed/refractory and some 15 treatment-naive patients, of whom roughly 17 were IGHV unmutated.

Investigators sought sequencing depths of between 1 in 200,000 and 1 in 1 million T cells. Clones were read by immunoSEQ multiplex PCR, and TCRdb kept only the in-frame ones, dropping some. The data contain 160,000 or so clones, around nine tenths of them singletons. Sequenced material: PBMCs, taken at disease progression, from a patient treated with ibrutinib. This TCR was sampled from a human donor with chronic lymphocytic leukemia.

CDR3 amino acids: CASSPYRAEGGYTF. CDR3 DNA sequence: TGTGCCAGCAGCCCCTACAGGGCCGAGGGGGGCTACACCTTC. The chain is built from TRBV7-2 and TRBJ1-2; maybe TRBD1 (6 bases). This CDR3 region has 14 residues. Germline values: CDR1 SGHTA, CDR2 FQGNSA. V was trimmed by 5 bases and J by 8 bases, leaving 18 bases between them. Variable domain in full (rest from reference TRBV7-2 and TRBJ1-2): GAGVSQSPSNKVTEKGKDVELRCDPISGHTALYWYRQSLGQGLEFLIYFQGNSAPDKSGLPSDRFSAERTGGSVSTLTIQRTQQEDSAVYLCASSPYRAEGGYTFGSGTRLTVV.